This TCR beta chain was found in a study of OX40 agonist ivuxolimab in advanced cancers. V dropped 4 bases and J dropped 10 bases, with 23 bases sitting between them. Germline lookup yields CDR1 SGHDT and CDR2 YYEEEE. This CDR3 spans 15 amino acids. Generated by immunoSEQ multiplex PCR, the TCRdb table keeps only in-frame clones and is missing some. The table records 55,000 to 70,000 clones, around 86% of them present only once. This receptor was taken from an adult with an advanced solid tumor such as melanoma, head and neck, liver or kidney cancer. The chain links TRBV5-6 to TRBJ2-5; possible D gene TRBD2, 6 bases. Sequenced here: CD4+ or CD8+ T cells sorted from blood, sampled in a trial of the OX40 agonist ivuxolimab. The CDR3 region is CASSRDGRRREDQYF. CDR3 DNA sequence: TGTGCCAGCAGCCGGGACGGGAGACGTAGGGAGGACCAGTACTTC.